This is a list of T cell receptor beta chains from one sample in a study of cytomegalovirus exposure and HLA in healthy donors. TCRdb's table, derived via immunoSEQ multiplex PCR, lists solely in-frame clones and lacks some. The data include 150,000 to 200,000 clones; the top ten clones carry around 1.2%. Sequencing was carried out using PBMCs. Receptor source: a woman aged 55-70 years in good health and CMV-seronegative. The CDR3 runs from the conserved cysteine through the conserved F or W. Each record gives: V gene, D gene, J gene, CDR3 protein, CDR3 DNA. A D gene is named only where the DNA matches it firmly.

>TRBV27|TRBD1|TRBJ2-2
CASSRGRDTGELFF
TGTGCCAGCAGCAGGGGGCGCGATACCGGGGAGCTGTTTTTT
>TRBV6-1|.|TRBJ1-3
CASSEGAPGRNTIYF
TGTGCCAGCAGTGAGGGCGCACCAGGGAGAAACACCATATATTTT
>TRBV6-5|.|TRBJ1-5
CASSYRGEKGQPQHF
TGTGCCAGCAGTTACCGGGGGGAAAAGGGGCAGCCCCAGCATTTT
>TRBV2|.|TRBJ1-5
CASSEGRGPQPQHF
TGTGCCAGCAGTGAAGGCAGGGGCCCTCAGCCCCAGCATTTT
>TRBV7-9|.|TRBJ1-2
CASSLPGVNGYTF
TGTGCCAGCAGCTTGCCAGGGGTGAATGGCTACACCTTC
>TRBV2|.|TRBJ2-3
CASTTGNTQYF
TGTGCCAGCACTACGGGGAATACGCAGTATTTT
>TRBV5-1|.|TRBJ1-6
CASSYTYSLTGNSPLHF
TGCGCCAGCAGCTACACCTACAGCCTCACCGGTAATTCACCCCTCCACTTT
>TRBV29-1|TRBD2|TRBJ2-1
CSVEAGLGGYNEQFF
TGCAGCGTTGAAGCAGGGTTGGGAGGGTACAATGAGCAGTTCTTC
>TRBV14|.|TRBJ2-4
CASSQDQPGRHIQYF
TGTGCCAGCAGCCAAGATCAGCCAGGGCGGCACATTCAGTACTTC
>TRBV7-9|TRBD1|TRBJ1-1
CASSPRGTGNTEAFF
TGTGCCAGCAGCCCGCGCGGGACAGGGAACACTGAAGCTTTCTTT